These 17 T cell receptor beta chains were sequenced from one sample in a study of blood T cells in healthy people across ages. Through a sample-barcoded 5' primer and a J-beta primer mix, a second PCR was run for roughly 7 to 11 cycles. TCRdb called the 5' RACE reads again in MiXCR, with one record for every CDR3 protein. The sample yields more than 900,000 distinct CDR3 sequences, under 30% seen once. These data also featured in a second study, about T cells of mothers and their children.

Sequencing was carried out using blood. These receptors were collected from a girl aged 2-10 years in good health.

The chain uses TRBV7-9 and TRBJ2-2; D perhaps matches TRBD1 (5 bases). Trimming cost V 1 base and J 0 bases, with 12 bases left between them. There are 17 residues in the CDR3. The germline CDR1 and CDR2 sequences are SEHNR and FQNEAQ (reference sequence). The CDR3 DNA reads as TGTGCCAGCAGCTTAGGGGGCCGGTCGCCGAACACCGGGGAGCTGTTTTTT. Its protein product is CASSLGGRSPNTGELFF.

This clonotype has only a few counts. CDR3 sequence reads: CSDSSGLAGDEQFF. The CDR3 nucleotides are TGCAGCGACTCATCAGGACTAGCGGGAGATGAGCAGTTCTTC. The chain recombines TRBV29-1 with TRBJ2-1; 13 bases agree with TRBD2. This CDR3 contains 14 residues. Trimming took 7 bases from V and 8 from J; bases not matched to a gene: 8. The germline gives CDR1 SQVTM, CDR2 ANQGSEA.

This clonotype was observed a handful of times. The V gene is TRBV28, the J gene TRBJ2-1; TRBD2 agrees at 8 bases. CDR3 size: 15 residues. Per germline, CDR1 MDHEN and CDR2 SYDVKM. V lost 11 bases and J lost 3; bases outside the gene matches: 12. CDR3 residues: CAGGSPGLDYNEQFF. The CDR3 DNA reads as TGTGCCGGAGGGAGCCCGGGACTAGACTACAATGAGCAGTTCTTC. Variable domain in full (rest from reference TRBV28 and TRBJ2-1): DVKVTQSSRYLVKRTGEKVFLECVQDMDHENMFWYRQDPGLGLRLIYFSYDVKMKEKGDIPEGYSVSREKKERFSLILESASTNQTSMYLCAGGSPGLDYNEQFFGPGTRLTVL.

The chain is built from TRBV7-9 and TRBJ2-1; D gene ambiguous. Germline-derived CDR1 and CDR2 are SEHNR and FQNEAQ (reference sequence). The CDR3 sequence is 13 residues long. Deletions cut 5 bases from V and 10 bases from J, with 15 bases between. The CDR3 here is CASSDHRVLEQFF. CDR3 DNA: TGTGCCAGCAGCGACCATAGGGTATTAGAGCAGTTCTTC.

This sequence joins TRBV2 and TRBJ1-1, with unresolved D. This CDR3 is 14 amino acids long. Per the germline V gene, CDR1 is SNHLY and CDR2 is FYNNEI. Trimming cost V 10 bases and J 3 bases, with 18 bases left between them. CDR3 sequence (DNA): TGTGCCACCGACCAGTGGGGTCGGGACACTGAAGCTTTCTTT. Its protein is CATDQWGRDTEAFF.

Here the CDR3 DNA reads TGTGCCACTCGAGGATCCTACGAGCAGTACTTC. Translated: CATRGSYEQYF. V usage is TRBV28 and J usage is TRBJ2-5; no clear D. The DNA matches TRBJ2-7 better at its end, which makes the J call doubtful. The CDR3 has 11 amino acids. CDR1 is MDHEN and CDR2 is SYDVKM in the germline V gene.

This clonotype was seen a handful of times. The CDR3 coding sequence is TGTGCCAGCAGCTTATACGCAGGGCTGAAGAACATTCAGTACTTC. Amino acids: CASSLYAGLKNIQYF. V gene TRBV11-2 combines with J gene TRBJ2-4, with a possible D match to TRBD1 (5 bases). The CDR3 is 15 residues long. V dropped 2 bases and J dropped 7 bases, with 15 bases sitting between them. The germline CDR1 and CDR2 sequences are SGHAT and FQNNGV. Filled out from reference TRBV11-2 and TRBJ2-4, the complete variable domain reads EAGVAQSPRYKIIEKRQSVAFWCNPISGHATLYWYQQILGQGPKLLIQFQNNGVVDDSQLPKDRFSAERLKGVDSTLKIQPAKLEDSAVYLCASSLYAGLKNIQYFGAGTRLSVL.

The table lists this clonotype with a few counts. This chain uses TRBV29-1 with TRBJ2-7, with 7 bases that match TRBD2. Germline CDR1 and CDR2: SQVTM and ANQGSEA. The CDR3 is made up of 15 amino acids. After removal of 4 bases from V and 7 bases from J, the junction contained 16 bases not matched to a gene. The CDR3 sequence: CSVGPSAGAYNEQYF. The CDR3 nucleotides are TGCAGCGTTGGGCCCTCGGCGGGAGCCTACAATGAGCAGTACTTC.

CDR3 region: CASYGGPGGPSYEQYF. The DNA for the CDR3 is TGCGCCAGCTATGGGGGACCCGGGGGGCCCTCCTACGAGCAGTACTTC. The rearrangement links TRBV5-1 to TRBJ2-7; tentatively, D is TRBD2 (7 bases). CDR3 length: 16 amino acids. Trimming took off 7 bases at V and 0 bases at J, with 20 bases between the two ends. Germline V lookup: CDR1 SGHRS, CDR2 YFSETQ.

Note on this clonotype: One junction end disagrees with the germline gene, perhaps due to a read error. The J gene is TRBJ2-1, the V gene TRBV5-1; 7 nucleotides match TRBD2. Germline V gene sequence: CDR1 SGHRS, CDR2 YFSETQ. The CDR3 is 14 amino acids. The CDR3 DNA sequence: TGCGCCGGCAGCTTGGTAATAGCGGGCTATGAGCAGTTCTTC. Protein product: CAGSLVIAGYEQFF.

This clonotype was seen a few times. The chain recombines TRBV10-3 with TRBJ2-1; 11 bases line up with TRBD1. This CDR3 has 15 residues. CDR1 ENHRY and CDR2 SYGVKD come from the germline V gene. V trimming: 7 bases; J trimming: 5 bases; junction bases outside the gene matches: 7. The CDR3, as DNA: TGTGCCATCATGGACAGGGGGCGATCCAACAATGAGCAGTTCTTC. Protein sequence: CAIMDRGRSNNEQFF.

This clonotype came up a few times. The conserved phenylalanine or tryptophan normally closing the CDR3 is absent here, so this likely arose from a read error. The chain recombines TRBV7-9 with TRBJ2-7, with 8 bases aligning to TRBD1. The germline V gene encodes CDR1 SEHNR and CDR2 FQNEAQ (reference sequence). CDR3 length equals 16 residues. The J segment lost 7 bases and the V segment lost 8 bases, leaving 19 bases of the junction unmatched. The CDR3, as DNA: TGTGCCAGCGGTCAGACTGACAGGGGTCTACCTGGGGAGCAGTACCTC. Residues: CASGQTDRGLPGEQYL.

This clonotype was observed a few times. The rearrangement joins TRBV20-1 to TRBJ2-2; 15 nucleotides match TRBD2. The CDR3 totals 15 residues. The V gene end was trimmed by 6 bases and the J gene end by 5 bases; junction bases not matched to a gene: 4. Germline assignment: CDR1 DFQATT and CDR2 SNEGSKA (reference sequence). CDR3 nucleotide sequence: TGCAGTGCCCCGGGACTAGCGGGAGGTACCGGGGAGCTGTTTTTT. Translating it yields CSAPGLAGGTGELFF.

The chain uses TRBV6-6 and TRBJ1-1; 10 nucleotides agree with TRBD1. The length of the CDR3 is 14 residues. In germline, CDR1 is MNHNY, CDR2 SVGAGI (reference sequence). The V gene end was trimmed by 7 bases and the J gene end by 7 bases; junction bases not matched to a gene: 9. CDR3 amino acids: CASTLADRGVEAFF. The CDR3 DNA reads as TGTGCCAGCACTTTGGCGGACAGGGGGGTTGAAGCTTTCTTT.

This clonotype appeared a few times. The rearrangement uses TRBV20-1 and TRBJ1-1; D unclear. The germline CDR1 and CDR2 sequences are DFQATT and SNEGSKA (reference sequence). The CDR3 has 14 residues. V lost 1 base and J lost 3, with 12 bases in between. Here the CDR3 DNA reads TGCAGTGCTAGAGCCTCCGGGGTTGACACTGAAGCTTTCTTT. Translating gives CSARASGVDTEAFF.

The chain couples TRBV29-1 to TRBJ2-2; D may be TRBD2 (6 bases). V lost 3 bases to trimming and J lost 7 bases, with 9 bases between them. CDR3 size: 12 residues. Germline V gives CDR1 SQVTM, CDR2 ANQGSEA. For the CDR3, the DNA is TGCAGCGTTGATTTGGGGGGCGGGGAGCTGTTTTTT. Translation: CSVDLGGGELFF.

This clonotype was picked up a small number of times. This chain joins TRBV7-8 and TRBJ2-7; 8 bases agree with TRBD2. The ends lost 1 base at V and 2 bases at J; junction bases unmatched: 1. Germline CDR1 and CDR2: SGHVS and FQNEAQ. This CDR3 spans 14 amino acids. The CDR3 is CASSLEAGAYEQYF. The CDR3, as DNA: TGTGCCAGCAGCTTAGAAGCGGGAGCCTACGAGCAGTACTTC.